This entry is about one TCR beta chain. As yet, its antigen is unknown. Exposure to brentuximab vedotin varied, and each patient had relapsed following autologous stem cell transplantation. These data come from a study of PD-1 blockade in classical Hodgkin lymphoma. Turning to the study itself: The nivolumab dose that patients received was 3 mg/kg, given intravenously every 2 weeks.

Profiling relied on immunoSEQ multiplex PCR, and the TCRdb table lists in-frame clones only, not all of them. The sample has 25,000 or so clones; about two thirds are singletons. Study-wide results and limits: Whoever responded completely had baseline diversity much like that seen in newly diagnosed patients. The CD4+ diversity rise by C4D1 was clearest in complete responders. Patients excluded were those beginning nivolumab under 1 year after ASCT.

V shed 2 bases and J shed 8 bases, with 13 bases lying between them. Germline CDR1 SGHDT, CDR2 YYEEEE. The CDR3 contains 14 residues. The source was peripheral blood mononuclear cells (PBMCs), collected at baseline. The source of this sequence is a human donor with classical Hodgkin lymphoma. V and J are TRBV5-6 and TRBJ1-4; D may be TRBD1 (5 bases). The CDR3 spells CASSLTGGEEKLFF. The CDR3, as DNA: TGTGCCAGCAGCTTAACAGGAGGGGAAGAAAAACTGTTTTTT.